This T cell receptor beta chain was recorded in a study of blood T cell repertoires in COVID-19. Study context: The United States, Italy and Spain were the sources of the acute and convalescent COVID-19 samples. T cells, B-cell-depleted T cells, or PBMCs supplied cDNA or gDNA.

Looked up from germline, CDR1 is LGHDT and CDR2 is YNNKEL (reference sequence). This CDR3 contains 13 residues. Trimming removed 9 bases from V and 8 bases from J; junction bases left unmatched: 8. As processed by the authors: The assay estimated nucleated cells by amplifying reference gene primers. Assay used: immunoSEQ multiplex PCR; TCRdb lists only in-frame clones, some missing. That table gives V, J and clone size, and the DNA gave D and trimming. In the table there are 130,000 to 150,000 clones, under 85% of which are singletons. The J gene is TRBJ1-2, the V gene TRBV3-1 (or the pseudogene TRBV3-2); 11 positions agree with TRBD1. Specimen: peripheral blood. The receptor was isolated from a man aged 50 to 60 with active or convalescent COVID-19. This CDR3 is CASTIGTGGGYTF. As DNA, the CDR3 is TGTGCCAGTACGATAGGGACAGGGGGAGGCTACACCTTC.